This T cell receptor (beta chain) originates from a study of T cell responses to AZD1222 COVID-19 vaccine. General study findings and limits: After the peak T cell response, and only then, were repertoires sampled. White British people made up most donors, females outnumbered males, and clonal diversity was possibly underestimated.

Trimming cost V 5 bases and J 5 bases; bases outside gene matches: 4. Looked up from germline, CDR1 is SGHTA and CDR2 is FQGNSA. The CDR3 is made up of 14 amino acids. As to this clone: Its specificity is not known.

Method: immunoSEQ multiplex PCR; TCRdb's copy keeps in-frame clones and lacks some. Altogether roughly 150,000 clones are present, 90% to 95% being singletons, with the ten largest covering roughly 3.7%. The origin of this receptor is an adult in good health. The input for sequencing was peripheral blood, taken on day 0 of AZD1222 vaccination. The rearrangement joins TRBV7-2 to TRBJ1-2, with 11 bases lining up with TRBD1. The chain's CDR3 is CASSPGQGAYGYTF. The CDR3 DNA sequence: TGTGCCAGCAGCCCAGGACAGGGGGCGTATGGCTACACCTTC.